This is a list of T cell receptor beta chains from one sample in a study of blood T cell repertoires in COVID-19. Some clones are missing from TCRdb's copy, which holds only in-frame ones; the method was immunoSEQ multiplex PCR. Counted here are approximately 46,000 clones, roughly 84% occurring once; the ten biggest clones make up 4% to 5.5%. The material sequenced was peripheral blood. The receptor source for this set is a woman between 65 and 79 years old with acute or convalescent COVID-19. The CDR3 runs from the conserved cysteine through the conserved F or W. Fields, in order: V gene, clone size, J gene, D gene, CDR3 DNA, CDR3 protein. D genes are given only for firm matches. The size field is filled for only some rows; it gives once, few, many or a size class.

V gene: TRBV4-1
clone size: -
J gene: TRBJ2-1
D gene: TRBD1
CDR3 DNA: TGCGCCAGCAGCCAAGTGGCAACCGGGACAGGGACCTACAATGAGCAGTTCTTC
CDR3 protein: CASSQVATGTGTYNEQFF

V gene: TRBV15
clone size: -
J gene: TRBJ1-3
D gene: -
CDR3 DNA: TGTGCCACCAGCAGAGATCTCGGGGCTGGAAACACCATATATTTT
CDR3 protein: CATSRDLGAGNTIYF

V gene: TRBV15
clone size: -
J gene: TRBJ2-7
D gene: -
CDR3 DNA: TGTGCCACCAGCAAAGGGGGAGGGTACGAGCAGTACTTC
CDR3 protein: CATSKGGGYEQYF

V gene: TRBV28
clone size: -
J gene: TRBJ2-1
D gene: TRBD1
CDR3 DNA: TGTGCCAGCAGTTCAATCGCGGACAGGCGAACGCCTAGCTCCTACAATGAGCAGTTCTTC
CDR3 protein: CASSSIADRRTPSSYNEQFF

V gene: TRBV7-3
clone size: few
J gene: TRBJ2-6
D gene: -
CDR3 DNA: TGTGCCAGCAGCTTCGCCACAGGGTTAGGGTCGGGGGCCAACGTCCTGACTTTC
CDR3 protein: CASSFATGLGSGANVLTF

V gene: TRBV5-1
clone size: -
J gene: TRBJ2-1
D gene: TRBD2
CDR3 DNA: TGCGCCAGCAGCTTGTTTGGCCTAGCGGGCCTCAGCTCCTACAATGAGCAGTTCTTC
CDR3 protein: CASSLFGLAGLSSYNEQFF

V gene: TRBV5-4
clone size: -
J gene: TRBJ2-6
D gene: TRBD2
CDR3 DNA: TGTGCCAGCAGCCCGGGACTAGCGGGAATAGGCTCTGGGGCCAACGTCCTGACTTTC
CDR3 protein: CASSPGLAGIGSGANVLTF

V gene: TRBV19
clone size: -
J gene: TRBJ1-1
D gene: -
CDR3 DNA: TGTGCCAGTAGTACCCGAGGCCAGGGGATCGCGAACACTGAAGCTTTCTTT
CDR3 protein: CASSTRGQGIANTEAFF

V gene: TRBV14
clone size: -
J gene: TRBJ1-6
D gene: -
CDR3 DNA: TGTGCCAGCAGCCAAGTGTCGGGGCAGGGGCGGTCACCCCTCCACTTT
CDR3 protein: CASSQVSGQGRSPLHF

V gene: TRBV6-6
clone size: -
J gene: TRBJ1-4
D gene: TRBD1
CDR3 DNA: TGTGCCAGCAGTTACTCCAGGGGGGCCGAGGAACTGTTTTTT
CDR3 protein: CASSYSRGAEELFF

V gene: TRBV28
clone size: -
J gene: TRBJ1-6
D gene: -
CDR3 DNA: TGTGCCAGCAGTCCCCGCGGGGATAGTAATTCACCCCTCCACTTT
CDR3 protein: CASSPRGDSNSPLHF

V gene: TRBV28
clone size: -
J gene: TRBJ1-1
D gene: -
CDR3 DNA: TGTGCCAGCAGTTTAAGTTTACAGGCTTTCTTT
CDR3 protein: CASSLSLQAFF

V gene: TRBV7-3
clone size: -
J gene: TRBJ2-7
D gene: TRBD2
CDR3 DNA: TGTGCCAGCAGCCCCCTAGGGAGGGCCGACGAGCAGTACTTC
CDR3 protein: CASSPLGRADEQYF

V gene: TRBV27
clone size: -
J gene: TRBJ2-1
D gene: TRBD1
CDR3 DNA: TGTGCCAGCAGTCCTACGGACAGGGGGCCCTACAATGAGCAGTTCTTC
CDR3 protein: CASSPTDRGPYNEQFF

V gene: TRBV19
clone size: -
J gene: TRBJ1-6
D gene: -
CDR3 DNA: TGTGCCAGTTTAGGGGGTGAATCCTATAATTCACCCCTCCACTTT
CDR3 protein: CASLGGESYNSPLHF

V gene: TRBV28
clone size: -
J gene: TRBJ2-6
D gene: TRBD1
CDR3 DNA: TGTGCCAGCAGTCCCAGGGGGAGTGGGGCCAACGTCCTGACTTTC
CDR3 protein: CASSPRGSGANVLTF

V gene: TRBV2
clone size: once
J gene: TRBJ2-1
D gene: TRBD2
CDR3 DNA: TGTGCCAGCAGTCGTCCGACTAGCGGGAGCAACAATGAGCAGTTCTTC
CDR3 protein: CASSRPTSGSNNEQFF

V gene: TRBV7-9
clone size: -
J gene: TRBJ1-2
D gene: TRBD1
CDR3 DNA: TGTGCCACCTACAGGGGTAGCTATGGCTACACCTTC
CDR3 protein: CATYRGSYGYTF

V gene: TRBV27
clone size: few
J gene: TRBJ2-5
D gene: TRBD2
CDR3 DNA: TGTGCCAGCAGTTCCCAGCGGGTGGGGGGGGAGACCCAGTACTTC
CDR3 protein: CASSSQRVGGETQYF

V gene: TRBV18
clone size: -
J gene: TRBJ1-3
D gene: -
CDR3 DNA: TGTGCCAGCTCACCACGACAGATTAATCTTTATCCTGGAAACACCATATATTTT
CDR3 protein: CASSPRQINLYPGNTIYF

V gene: TRBV4-1
clone size: -
J gene: TRBJ2-1
D gene: TRBD2
CDR3 DNA: TGCGCCAGCAGCCAAGAAAAACTAGCGGGAGTTCACAATGAGCAGTTCTTC
CDR3 protein: CASSQEKLAGVHNEQFF

V gene: TRBV30
clone size: -
J gene: TRBJ2-5
D gene: -
CDR3 DNA: TGTGCCTGGAGTCCCCCCGGGGCCCAGTACTTC
CDR3 protein: CAWSPPGAQYF

V gene: TRBV2
clone size: -
J gene: TRBJ2-1
D gene: TRBD2
CDR3 DNA: TGTGCCAGCGAAAGCGGGAGGGCTGATGAGCAGTTCTTC
CDR3 protein: CASESGRADEQFF

V gene: TRBV29-1
clone size: -
J gene: TRBJ2-2
D gene: TRBD2
CDR3 DNA: TGCAGCGTTGAGGGCGGGAGGAACACCGGGGAGCTGTTTTTT
CDR3 protein: CSVEGGRNTGELFF

V gene: TRBV7-8
clone size: few
J gene: TRBJ1-4
D gene: -
CDR3 DNA: TGTGCCAGCAGTTCCGAAAGTCCGGGTCTTACAGGGAAGAGGGAAAAACTGTTTTTT
CDR3 protein: CASSSESPGLTGKREKLFF

V gene: TRBV28
clone size: -
J gene: TRBJ1-1
D gene: -
CDR3 DNA: TGTGCCAGCAGTTTATTATCAGGGCTTGAAGCTTTCTTT
CDR3 protein: CASSLLSGLEAFF

V gene: TRBV5-1
clone size: -
J gene: TRBJ1-2
D gene: TRBD1
CDR3 DNA: TGCGCCAGCAGCATAGGCGGCACAGGGGGCCGGGGCTACACCTTC
CDR3 protein: CASSIGGTGGRGYTF

V gene: TRBV9
clone size: -
J gene: TRBJ2-1
D gene: -
CDR3 DNA: TGTGCCAGCAGCGTGGACCTAGTCGGGGGCAATGAGCAGTTCTTC
CDR3 protein: CASSVDLVGGNEQFF

V gene: TRBV27
clone size: -
J gene: TRBJ1-1
D gene: -
CDR3 DNA: TGTGCCAGCAGTTTCTCCAGGGTGTCCACTGAAGCTTTCTTT
CDR3 protein: CASSFSRVSTEAFF

V gene: TRBV6-6
clone size: -
J gene: TRBJ1-2
D gene: -
CDR3 DNA: TGTGCCAGCACCCTATCGTTGGGGGCGGACTATGGCTACACCTTC
CDR3 protein: CASTLSLGADYGYTF

V gene: TRBV18
clone size: -
J gene: TRBJ2-2
D gene: -
CDR3 DNA: TGTGCCAGCTCACCACCTGGCAGGGAAGCCGGGGAGCTGTTTTTT
CDR3 protein: CASSPPGREAGELFF

V gene: TRBV5-6
clone size: -
J gene: TRBJ2-7
D gene: -
CDR3 DNA: TGTGCCAGCAGCTTGAGGGGGATGTCCTACGAGCAGTACTTC
CDR3 protein: CASSLRGMSYEQYF

V gene: TRBV5-6
clone size: -
J gene: TRBJ1-2
D gene: TRBD1
CDR3 DNA: TGTGCCAGCAGCTTTCCCGGGACAGCTAACTATGGCTACACCTTC
CDR3 protein: CASSFPGTANYGYTF

V gene: TRBV7-2
clone size: -
J gene: TRBJ2-1
D gene: -
CDR3 DNA: TGTGCCAGCAGCTTAAATCTCCCCAATGAGCAGTTCTTC
CDR3 protein: CASSLNLPNEQFF

V gene: TRBV3-1/TRBV3-2
clone size: -
J gene: TRBJ2-7
D gene: TRBD1
CDR3 DNA: TGTGCCAGCAGTCAAACGACAGGGGATTACGAGCAGTACTTC
CDR3 protein: CASSQTTGDYEQYF

V gene: TRBV10-3
clone size: -
J gene: TRBJ1-4
D gene: -
CDR3 DNA: TGTGCCATAAGGGGCTCCTCAACTAATGAAAAACTGTTTTTT
CDR3 protein: CAIRGSSTNEKLFF

V gene: TRBV27
clone size: -
J gene: TRBJ1-2
D gene: TRBD1
CDR3 DNA: TGTGCCAGCGGGCTGGACAGGGGGCGCGGGGGCTACACCTTC
CDR3 protein: CASGLDRGRGGYTF

V gene: TRBV7-3
clone size: once
J gene: TRBJ2-6
D gene: TRBD2
CDR3 DNA: TGTGCCAGCAGCCCGGGACTAGGGGTCTCTGGGGCCAACGTCCTGACTTTC
CDR3 protein: CASSPGLGVSGANVLTF

V gene: TRBV14
clone size: -
J gene: TRBJ2-3
D gene: TRBD2
CDR3 DNA: TGTGCCAGCAGCTCGGGGACTAGCAGGTTTGAGGATACGCAGTATTTT
CDR3 protein: CASSSGTSRFEDTQYF

V gene: TRBV28
clone size: -
J gene: TRBJ2-2
D gene: TRBD1
CDR3 DNA: TGTGCCAGCAGTTTAATCCTGGGACAGGGACCCGGGGAGCTGTTTTTT
CDR3 protein: CASSLILGQGPGELFF

V gene: TRBV18
clone size: -
J gene: TRBJ1-1
D gene: -
CDR3 DNA: TGTGCCAGCTCACCACTACAGGGTGAAGCTTTCTTT
CDR3 protein: CASSPLQGEAFF

V gene: TRBV7-2
clone size: -
J gene: TRBJ2-1
D gene: -
CDR3 DNA: TGTGCCAGCAGCCGTGGGCCCGGGGACTACAATGAGCAGTTCTTC
CDR3 protein: CASSRGPGDYNEQFF

V gene: TRBV29-1
clone size: medium-sized
J gene: TRBJ1-1
D gene: -
CDR3 DNA: TGCAGCGGTGCCGGGAACACTGAAGCTTTCTTT
CDR3 protein: CSGAGNTEAFF

V gene: TRBV5-4
clone size: -
J gene: TRBJ2-1
D gene: -
CDR3 DNA: TGTGCCAGCAGCTTTCCTAGCGCCTGGAGCAGTAGCGACAATGAGCAGTTCTTC
CDR3 protein: CASSFPSAWSSSDNEQFF

V gene: TRBV19
clone size: -
J gene: TRBJ1-2
D gene: TRBD1
CDR3 DNA: TGTGCCAGTACCGACAGGGGGCCTGGCGGCTATGGCTACACCTTC
CDR3 protein: CASTDRGPGGYGYTF

V gene: TRBV9
clone size: few
J gene: TRBJ2-1
D gene: -
CDR3 DNA: TGTGCCAGCAGCGTAGAAGACGGGAAAAGGGTCAATGAGCAGTTCTTC
CDR3 protein: CASSVEDGKRVNEQFF

V gene: TRBV27
clone size: -
J gene: TRBJ2-7
D gene: TRBD2
CDR3 DNA: TGTGCCAGCAGGCCCAGCGGGAATGGATACGAGCAGTACTTC
CDR3 protein: CASRPSGNGYEQYF

V gene: TRBV9
clone size: -
J gene: TRBJ2-5
D gene: TRBD2
CDR3 DNA: TGTGCCAGCAGCGTAGACCCAGCGGGAATCCTAGCGACCCAGTACTTC
CDR3 protein: CASSVDPAGILATQYF

V gene: TRBV25-1
clone size: -
J gene: TRBJ1-3
D gene: -
CDR3 DNA: TGTGCCAGCAGTGAATGGGGAGTCACCCTGGGCGGAAACACCATATATTTT
CDR3 protein: CASSEWGVTLGGNTIYF

V gene: TRBV4-3
clone size: few
J gene: TRBJ2-3
D gene: -
CDR3 DNA: TGCGCCAGCAGCCCCCGACCGACAGGCCCCGCAGATACGCAGTATTTT
CDR3 protein: CASSPRPTGPADTQYF

V gene: TRBV9
clone size: -
J gene: TRBJ2-3
D gene: TRBD2
CDR3 DNA: TGTGCCAGCAGCGTACACCACCCCGGTAGCGGGAGTGCAGATACGCAGTATTTT
CDR3 protein: CASSVHHPGSGSADTQYF

V gene: TRBV5-4
clone size: -
J gene: TRBJ2-5
D gene: -
CDR3 DNA: TGTGCCAGCAGCTTGGGGGTGAGGGAGACCCAGTACTTC
CDR3 protein: CASSLGVRETQYF

V gene: TRBV24-1
clone size: -
J gene: TRBJ2-5
D gene: -
CDR3 DNA: TGTGCCACCAGTGCAATTGGAGGGGCACGAGAGACCCAGTACTTC
CDR3 protein: CATSAIGGARETQYF

V gene: TRBV28
clone size: -
J gene: TRBJ1-6
D gene: -
CDR3 DNA: TGTGCCAGCAGTTCTCTTCAGGGTCAGTCACCCCTCCACTTT
CDR3 protein: CASSSLQGQSPLHF

V gene: TRBV5-1
clone size: -
J gene: TRBJ1-4
D gene: -
CDR3 DNA: TGCGCCAGCAGTTCAGGGTCGTCTAATGAAAAACTGTTTTTT
CDR3 protein: CASSSGSSNEKLFF